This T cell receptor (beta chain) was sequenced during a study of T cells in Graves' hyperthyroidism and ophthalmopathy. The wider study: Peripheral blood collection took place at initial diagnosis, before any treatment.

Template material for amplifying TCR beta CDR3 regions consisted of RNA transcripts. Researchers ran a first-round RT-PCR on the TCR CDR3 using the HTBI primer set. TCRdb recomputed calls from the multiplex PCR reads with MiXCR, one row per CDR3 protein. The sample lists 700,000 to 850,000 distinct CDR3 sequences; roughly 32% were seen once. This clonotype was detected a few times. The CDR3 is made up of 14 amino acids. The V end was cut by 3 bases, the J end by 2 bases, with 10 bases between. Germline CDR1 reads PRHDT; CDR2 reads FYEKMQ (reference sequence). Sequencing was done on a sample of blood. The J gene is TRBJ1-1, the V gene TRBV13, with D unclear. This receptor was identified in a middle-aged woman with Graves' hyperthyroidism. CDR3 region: CASSLRGRNTEAFF. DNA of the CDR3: TGTGCCAGCAGCTTGCGAGGGAGAAACACTGAAGCTTTCTTT.